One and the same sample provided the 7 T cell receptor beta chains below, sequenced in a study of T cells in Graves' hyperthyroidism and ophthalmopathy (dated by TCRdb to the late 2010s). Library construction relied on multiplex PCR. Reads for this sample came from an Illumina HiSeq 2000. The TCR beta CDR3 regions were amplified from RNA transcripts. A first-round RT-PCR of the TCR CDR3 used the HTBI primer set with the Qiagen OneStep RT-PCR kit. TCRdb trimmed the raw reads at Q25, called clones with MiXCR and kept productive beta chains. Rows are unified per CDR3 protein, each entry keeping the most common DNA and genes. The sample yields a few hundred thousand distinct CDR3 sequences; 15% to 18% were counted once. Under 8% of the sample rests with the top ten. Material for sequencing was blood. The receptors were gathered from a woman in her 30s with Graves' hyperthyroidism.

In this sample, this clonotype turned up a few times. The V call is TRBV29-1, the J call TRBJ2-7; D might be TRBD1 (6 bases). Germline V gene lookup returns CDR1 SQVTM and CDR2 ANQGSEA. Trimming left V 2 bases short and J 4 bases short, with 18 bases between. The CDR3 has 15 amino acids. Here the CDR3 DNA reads TGCAGCGTTGAACGGAGAACGGGACACCGATACGAGCAGTACTTC. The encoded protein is CSVERRTGHRYEQYF.

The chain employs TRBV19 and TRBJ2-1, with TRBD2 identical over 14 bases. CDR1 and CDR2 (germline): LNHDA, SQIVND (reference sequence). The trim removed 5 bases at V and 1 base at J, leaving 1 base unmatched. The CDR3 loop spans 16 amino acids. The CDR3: CASSWTSGGSYNEQFF. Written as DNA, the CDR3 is TGTGCCAGTAGTTGGACTAGCGGGGGGTCCTACAATGAGCAGTTCTTC.

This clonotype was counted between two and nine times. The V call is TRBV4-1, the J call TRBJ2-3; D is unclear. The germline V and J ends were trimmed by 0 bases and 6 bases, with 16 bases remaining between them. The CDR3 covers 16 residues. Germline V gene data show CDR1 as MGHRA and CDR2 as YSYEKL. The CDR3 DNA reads TGCGCCAGCAGCCAAGAAGGTGCCTTAACAGCGGATACGCAGTATTTT. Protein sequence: CASSQEGALTADTQYF.

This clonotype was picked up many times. As DNA, the CDR3 is TGCAGTGCTAGATGGCGGATGAACACTGAAGCTTTCTTT. It specifies CSARWRMNTEAFF. The chain employs TRBV20-1 and TRBJ1-1, with unresolved D. Germline lookup yields CDR1 DFQATT and CDR2 SNEGSKA (reference sequence). V was clipped by 2 bases and J by 0 bases, with 7 bases between them. The CDR3 totals 13 residues.

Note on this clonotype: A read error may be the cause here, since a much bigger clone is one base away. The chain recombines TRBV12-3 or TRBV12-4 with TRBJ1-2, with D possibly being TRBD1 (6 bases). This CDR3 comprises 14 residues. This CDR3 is CASRYKQGLGGYAF. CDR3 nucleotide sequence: TGTGCCAGCAGATACAAGCAGGGGCTTGGTGGCTACGCCTTC.

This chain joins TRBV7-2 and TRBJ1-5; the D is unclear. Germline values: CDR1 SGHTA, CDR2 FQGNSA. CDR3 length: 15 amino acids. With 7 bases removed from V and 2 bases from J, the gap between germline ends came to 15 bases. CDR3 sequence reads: CASTLENPGNQPQHF. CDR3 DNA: TGTGCCAGCACTCTTGAAAACCCGGGCAATCAGCCCCAGCATTTT.

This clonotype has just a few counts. This CDR3 reads CAWRPQGKGRQPQHF. The CDR3 bases are TGTGCCTGGAGGCCCCAGGGGAAAGGGAGACAGCCCCAGCATTTT. The chain employs TRBV30 and TRBJ1-5, with a possible D match to TRBD1 (6 bases). Germline V gene sequence: CDR1 GTSNPN, CDR2 SVGIG (reference sequence). Deletions cut 3 bases from V and 7 bases from J, with 19 bases between. The CDR3 has 15 residues.